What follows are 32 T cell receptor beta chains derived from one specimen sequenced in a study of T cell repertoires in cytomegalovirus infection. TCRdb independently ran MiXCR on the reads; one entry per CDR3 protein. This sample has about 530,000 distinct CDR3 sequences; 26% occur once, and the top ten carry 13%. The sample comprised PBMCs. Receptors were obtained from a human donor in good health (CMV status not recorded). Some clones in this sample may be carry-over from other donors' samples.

CDR3 residues: CAIRTGLGVGDTQYF. The CDR3 DNA follows: TGTGCCATCAGGACAGGCCTCGGCGTTGGGGATACGCAGTATTTT. The rearrangement uses TRBV10-3 and TRBJ2-3, with D maybe TRBD1 (6 bases). The CDR3 consists of 15 residues. V was pared by 6 bases and J by 6 bases, with 19 bases between. CDR1 is ENHRY, CDR2 SYGVKD, per germline.

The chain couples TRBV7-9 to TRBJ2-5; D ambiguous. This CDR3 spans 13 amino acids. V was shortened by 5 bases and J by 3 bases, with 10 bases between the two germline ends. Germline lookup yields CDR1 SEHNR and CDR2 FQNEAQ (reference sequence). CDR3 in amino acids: CASSRTNEETQYF. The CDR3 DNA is TGTGCCAGCAGCCGGACCAATGAAGAGACCCAGTACTTC.

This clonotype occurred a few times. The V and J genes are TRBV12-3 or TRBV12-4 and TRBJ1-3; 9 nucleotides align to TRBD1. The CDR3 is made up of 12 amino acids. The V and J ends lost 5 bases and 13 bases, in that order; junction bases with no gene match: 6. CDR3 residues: CASSLGTGRIYF. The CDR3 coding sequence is TGTGCCAGCAGTCTCGGGACAGGGCGGATATATTTT.

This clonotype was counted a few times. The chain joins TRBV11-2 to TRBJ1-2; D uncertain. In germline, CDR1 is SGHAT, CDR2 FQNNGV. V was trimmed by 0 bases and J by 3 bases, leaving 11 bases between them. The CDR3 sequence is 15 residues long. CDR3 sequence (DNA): TGTGCCAGCAGCTTAGATCTGGGCAGCTACTATGGCTACACCTTC. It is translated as CASSLDLGSYYGYTF.

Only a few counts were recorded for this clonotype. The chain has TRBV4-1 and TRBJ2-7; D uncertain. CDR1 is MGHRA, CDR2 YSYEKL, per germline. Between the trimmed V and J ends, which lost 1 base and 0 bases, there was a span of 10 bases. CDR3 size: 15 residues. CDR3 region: CASSQVLRSSYEQYF. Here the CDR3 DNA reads TGCGCCAGCAGCCAAGTACTCCGGAGCTCCTACGAGCAGTACTTC.

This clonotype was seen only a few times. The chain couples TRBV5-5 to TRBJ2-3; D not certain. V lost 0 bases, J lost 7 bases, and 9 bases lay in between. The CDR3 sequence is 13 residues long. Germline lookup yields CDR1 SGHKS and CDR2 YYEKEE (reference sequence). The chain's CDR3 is CASSLGPPNTQYF. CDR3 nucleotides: TGTGCCAGCAGCTTGGGACCGCCCAATACGCAGTATTTT. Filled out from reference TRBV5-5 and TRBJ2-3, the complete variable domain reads DAGVTQSPTHLIKTRGQQVTLRCSPISGHKSVSWYQQVLGQGPQFIFQYYEKEERGRGNFPDRFSARQFPNYSSELNVNALLLGDSALYLCASSLGPPNTQYFGPGTRLTVL.

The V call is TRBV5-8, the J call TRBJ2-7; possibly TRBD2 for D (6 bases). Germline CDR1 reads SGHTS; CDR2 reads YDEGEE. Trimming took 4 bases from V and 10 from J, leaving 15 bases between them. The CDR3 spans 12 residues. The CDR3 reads CASSPGASAQYV. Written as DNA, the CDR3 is TGTGCCAGCAGCCCGGGAGCCAGTGCACAGTACGTC.

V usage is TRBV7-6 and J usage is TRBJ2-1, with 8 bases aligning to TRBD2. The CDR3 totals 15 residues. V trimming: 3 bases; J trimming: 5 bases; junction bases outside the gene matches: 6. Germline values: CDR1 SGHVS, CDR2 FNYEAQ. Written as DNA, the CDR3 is TGTGCCAGCAGCTTTAGCGGGAACCAGCACAATGAGCAGTTCTTC. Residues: CASSFSGNQHNEQFF.

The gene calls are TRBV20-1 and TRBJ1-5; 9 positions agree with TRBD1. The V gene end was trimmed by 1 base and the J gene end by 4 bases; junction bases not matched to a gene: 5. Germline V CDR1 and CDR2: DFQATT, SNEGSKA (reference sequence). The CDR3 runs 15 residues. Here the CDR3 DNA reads TGCAGTGCTAGAGGGGGGGACAGGGAAAATCAGCCCCAGCATTTT. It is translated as CSARGGDRENQPQHF.

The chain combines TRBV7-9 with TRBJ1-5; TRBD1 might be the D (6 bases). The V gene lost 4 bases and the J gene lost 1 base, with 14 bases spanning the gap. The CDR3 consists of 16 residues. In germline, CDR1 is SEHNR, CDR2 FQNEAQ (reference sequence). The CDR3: CASSSNRVESNQPQHF. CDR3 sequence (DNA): TGTGCCAGCAGCTCGAACAGGGTAGAAAGCAATCAGCCCCAGCATTTT.

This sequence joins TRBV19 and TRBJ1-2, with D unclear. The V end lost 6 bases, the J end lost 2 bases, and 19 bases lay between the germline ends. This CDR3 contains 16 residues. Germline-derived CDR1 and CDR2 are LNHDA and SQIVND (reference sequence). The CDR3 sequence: CASRNLLRSRNYGYTF. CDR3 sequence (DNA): TGTGCCAGTAGAAACCTCCTTCGCAGCCGAAACTATGGCTACACCTTC. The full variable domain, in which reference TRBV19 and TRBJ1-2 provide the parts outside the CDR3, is DGGITQSPKYLFRKEGQNVTLSCEQNLNHDAMYWYRQDPGQGLRLIYYSQIVNDFQKGDIAEGYSVSREKKESFPLTVTSAQKNPTAFYLCASRNLLRSRNYGYTFGSGTRLTVV.

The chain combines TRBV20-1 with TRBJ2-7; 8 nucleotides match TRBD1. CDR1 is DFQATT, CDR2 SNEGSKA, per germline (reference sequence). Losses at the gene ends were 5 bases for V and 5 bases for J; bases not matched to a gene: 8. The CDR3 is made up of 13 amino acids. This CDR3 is CSARRGQIHEQYF. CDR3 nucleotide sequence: TGCAGTGCTCGCAGGGGGCAGATCCACGAGCAGTACTTC.

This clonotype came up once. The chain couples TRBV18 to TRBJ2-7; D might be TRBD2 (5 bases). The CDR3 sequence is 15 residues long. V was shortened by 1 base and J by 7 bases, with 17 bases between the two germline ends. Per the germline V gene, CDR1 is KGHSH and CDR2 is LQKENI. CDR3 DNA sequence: TGTGCCAGCTCACCACGATCCGGGCCATCGGGGGAGCAGTACGTC. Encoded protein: CASSPRSGPSGEQYV.

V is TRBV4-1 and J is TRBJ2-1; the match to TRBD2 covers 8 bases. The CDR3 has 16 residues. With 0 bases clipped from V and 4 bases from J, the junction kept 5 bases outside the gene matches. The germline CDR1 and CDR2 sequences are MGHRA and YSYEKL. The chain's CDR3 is CASSQDRAGAYNEQFF. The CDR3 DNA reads TGCGCCAGCAGCCAAGATCGAGCGGGGGCGTACAATGAGCAGTTCTTC.

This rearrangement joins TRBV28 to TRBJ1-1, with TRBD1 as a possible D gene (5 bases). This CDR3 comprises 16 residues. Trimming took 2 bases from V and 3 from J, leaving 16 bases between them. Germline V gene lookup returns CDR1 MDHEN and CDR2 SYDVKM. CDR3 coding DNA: TGTGCCAGCAGTTTAGTTAGGGGAGTTAAGGACACTGAAGCTTTCTTT. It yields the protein CASSLVRGVKDTEAFF.

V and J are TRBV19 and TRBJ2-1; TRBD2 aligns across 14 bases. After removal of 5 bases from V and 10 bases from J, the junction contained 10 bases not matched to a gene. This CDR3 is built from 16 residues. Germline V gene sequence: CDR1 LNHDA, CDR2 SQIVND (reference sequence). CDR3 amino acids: CASSSQTSGRAGEQFF. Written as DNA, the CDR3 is TGTGCCAGTAGTTCCCAGACTAGCGGGAGGGCCGGAGAGCAGTTCTTC.

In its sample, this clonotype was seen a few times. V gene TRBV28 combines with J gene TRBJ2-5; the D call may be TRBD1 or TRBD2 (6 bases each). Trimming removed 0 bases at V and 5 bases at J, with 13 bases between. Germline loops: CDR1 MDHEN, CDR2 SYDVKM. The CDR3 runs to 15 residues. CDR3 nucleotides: TGTGCCAGCAGTTTATGGAGGGGGGCCAGCGAGACCCAGTACTTC. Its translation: CASSLWRGASETQYF. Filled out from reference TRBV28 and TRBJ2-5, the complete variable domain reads DVKVTQSSRYLVKRTGEKVFLECVQDMDHENMFWYRQDPGLGLRLIYFSYDVKMKEKGDIPEGYSVSREKKERFSLILESASTNQTSMYLCASSLWRGASETQYFGPGTRLLVL.

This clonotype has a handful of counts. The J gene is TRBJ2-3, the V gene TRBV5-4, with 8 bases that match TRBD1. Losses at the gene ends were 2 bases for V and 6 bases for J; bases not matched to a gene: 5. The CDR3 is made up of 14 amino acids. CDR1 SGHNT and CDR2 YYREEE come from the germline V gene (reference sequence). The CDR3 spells CASSFQGALDTQYF. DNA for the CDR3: TGTGCCAGCAGCTTTCAGGGGGCGCTGGATACGCAGTATTTT. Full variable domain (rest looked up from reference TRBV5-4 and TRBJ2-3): ETGVTQSPTHLIKTRGQQVTLRCSSQSGHNTVSWYQQALGQGPQFIFQYYREEENGRGNFPPRFSGLQFPNYSSELNVNALELDDSALYLCASSFQGALDTQYFGPGTRLTVL.

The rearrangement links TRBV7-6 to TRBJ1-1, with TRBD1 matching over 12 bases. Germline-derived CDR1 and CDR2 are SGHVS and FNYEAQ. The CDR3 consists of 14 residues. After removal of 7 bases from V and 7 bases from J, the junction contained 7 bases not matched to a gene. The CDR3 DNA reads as TGTGCCAGCAACCGGGACAGGGGGCACGGTGAAGCTTTCTTT. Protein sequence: CASNRDRGHGEAFF. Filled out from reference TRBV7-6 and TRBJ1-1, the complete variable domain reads GAGVSQSPRYKVTKRGQDVALRCDPISGHVSLYWYRQALGQGPEFLTYFNYEAQQDKSGLPNDRFSAERPEGSISTLTIQRTEQRDSAMYRCASNRDRGHGEAFFGQGTRLTVV.

The CDR3 here is CAGTGGERGQNIQYF. The CDR3 nucleotides read TGTGCCGGAACAGGGGGCGAAAGAGGGCAAAACATTCAGTACTTC. V and J are TRBV7-9 and TRBJ2-4; 9 positions agree with TRBD1. Germline V gene lookup returns CDR1 SEHNR and CDR2 FQNEAQ (reference sequence). The CDR3 is made up of 15 amino acids. The V and J ends lost 11 bases and 5 bases, in that order; junction bases with no gene match: 13.

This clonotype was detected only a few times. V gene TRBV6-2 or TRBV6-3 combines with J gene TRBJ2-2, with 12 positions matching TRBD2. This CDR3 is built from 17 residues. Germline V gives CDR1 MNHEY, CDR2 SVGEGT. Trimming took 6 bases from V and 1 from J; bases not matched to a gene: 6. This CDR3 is CASSPWTSGMNTGELFF. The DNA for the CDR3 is TGTGCCAGCAGCCCTTGGACTAGCGGGATGAACACCGGGGAGCTGTTTTTT.

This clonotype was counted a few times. CDR3 sequence: CASSFSPAVPYGYTF. CDR3 coding DNA: TGCGCCAGCAGCTTTAGCCCCGCAGTGCCGTATGGCTACACCTTC. The chain links TRBV5-1 to TRBJ1-2; no clear D. The length of the CDR3 is 15 residues. Germline assignment: CDR1 SGHRS and CDR2 YFSETQ. The ends were cut back, 2 bases at V and 5 bases at J, with 16 bases in the middle.

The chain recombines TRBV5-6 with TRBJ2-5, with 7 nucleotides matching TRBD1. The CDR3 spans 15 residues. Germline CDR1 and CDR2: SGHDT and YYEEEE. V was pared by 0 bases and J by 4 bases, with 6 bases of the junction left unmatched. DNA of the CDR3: TGTGCCAGCAGCTTGGTCTTGTCAGGGGGAGAGACCCAGTACTTC. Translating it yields CASSLVLSGGETQYF.

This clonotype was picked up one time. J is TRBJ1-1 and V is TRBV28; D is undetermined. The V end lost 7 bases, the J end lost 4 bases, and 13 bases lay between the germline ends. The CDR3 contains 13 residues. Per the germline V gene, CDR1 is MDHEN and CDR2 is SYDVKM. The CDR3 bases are TGTGCCAGCACCGGACGGTGGAGCACTGAAGCTTTCTTT. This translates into CASTGRWSTEAFF.

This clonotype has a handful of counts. DNA of the CDR3: TGTGCCAGCATCCTTACCGGGACAGGGGGGAGAGGCACTGAAGCTTTCTTT. It specifies CASILTGTGGRGTEAFF. This sequence joins TRBV5-4 and TRBJ1-1; 11 positions match TRBD1. This CDR3 region has 17 residues. Germline V gives CDR1 SGHNT, CDR2 YYREEE (reference sequence). V lost 6 bases to trimming and J lost 4 bases; unmatched junction nucleotides: 14. Based on the CDR3 plus reference TRBV5-4 and TRBJ1-1, the full variable domain is ETGVTQSPTHLIKTRGQQVTLRCSSQSGHNTVSWYQQALGQGPQFIFQYYREEENGRGNFPPRFSGLQFPNYSSELNVNALELDDSALYLCASILTGTGGRGTEAFFGQGTRLTVV.

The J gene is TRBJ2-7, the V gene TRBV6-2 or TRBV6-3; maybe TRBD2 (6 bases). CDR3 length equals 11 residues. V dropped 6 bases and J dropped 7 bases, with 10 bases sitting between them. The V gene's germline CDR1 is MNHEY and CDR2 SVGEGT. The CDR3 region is CASSYAGEQYF. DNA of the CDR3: TGTGCCAGCAGCTACGCGGGGGAGCAGTACTTC.

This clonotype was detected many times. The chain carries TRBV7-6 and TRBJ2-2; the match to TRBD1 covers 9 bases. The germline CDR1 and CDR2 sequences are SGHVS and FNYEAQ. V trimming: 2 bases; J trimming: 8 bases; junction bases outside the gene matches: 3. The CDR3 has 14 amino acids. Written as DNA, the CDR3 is TGTGCCAGCAGCTTAAACAGGGGGCGAGGGGAGCTGTTTTTT. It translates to CASSLNRGRGELFF. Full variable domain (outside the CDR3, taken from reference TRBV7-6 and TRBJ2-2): GAGVSQSPRYKVTKRGQDVALRCDPISGHVSLYWYRQALGQGPEFLTYFNYEAQQDKSGLPNDRFSAERPEGSISTLTIQRTEQRDSAMYRCASSLNRGRGELFFGEGSRLTVL.

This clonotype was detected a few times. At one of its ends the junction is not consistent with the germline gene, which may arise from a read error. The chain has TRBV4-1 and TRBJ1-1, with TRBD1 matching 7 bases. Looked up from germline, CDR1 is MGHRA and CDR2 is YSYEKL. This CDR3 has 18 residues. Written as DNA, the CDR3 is TGCGCCAGCAGCCAAGTTGGAAGGGGGCGGGTAAGGAACGCTGAAGCTTTCTTT. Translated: CASSQVGRGRVRNAEAFF.

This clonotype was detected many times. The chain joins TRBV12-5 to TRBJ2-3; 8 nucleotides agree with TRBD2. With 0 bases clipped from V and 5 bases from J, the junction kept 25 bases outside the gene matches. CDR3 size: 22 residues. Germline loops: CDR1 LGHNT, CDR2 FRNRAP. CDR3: CASGLVHPRRSGGAGVLDTQYF. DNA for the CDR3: TGTGCTAGTGGTTTGGTACACCCCCGTCGGTCCGGGGGAGCGGGAGTGCTAGATACGCAGTATTTT.

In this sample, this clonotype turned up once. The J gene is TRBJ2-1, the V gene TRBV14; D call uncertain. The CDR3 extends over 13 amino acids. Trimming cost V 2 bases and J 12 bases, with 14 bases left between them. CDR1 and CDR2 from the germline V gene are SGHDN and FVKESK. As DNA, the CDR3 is TGTGCCAGCAGCCAACTTTTCTCCTGGGCGCAGTTCTTC. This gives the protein CASSQLFSWAQFF.

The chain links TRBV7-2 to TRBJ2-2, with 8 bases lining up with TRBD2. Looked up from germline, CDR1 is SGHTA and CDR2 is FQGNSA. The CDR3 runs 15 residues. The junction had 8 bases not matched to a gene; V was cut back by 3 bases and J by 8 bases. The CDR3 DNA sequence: TGTGCCAGCAGCTTTCAGAGCGGGAGAGTGGGGGAGCTGTTTTTT. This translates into CASSFQSGRVGELFF. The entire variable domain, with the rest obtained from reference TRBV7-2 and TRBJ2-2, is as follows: GAGVSQSPSNKVTEKGKDVELRCDPISGHTALYWYRQSLGQGLEFLIYFQGNSAPDKSGLPSDRFSAERTGGSVSTLTIQRTQQEDSAVYLCASSFQSGRVGELFFGEGSRLTVL.

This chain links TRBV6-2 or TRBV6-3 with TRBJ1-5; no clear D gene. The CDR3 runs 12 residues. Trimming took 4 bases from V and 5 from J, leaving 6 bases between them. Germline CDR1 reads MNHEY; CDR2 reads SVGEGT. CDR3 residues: CASSFTDQPQHF. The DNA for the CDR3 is TGTGCCAGCAGTTTCACCGATCAGCCCCAGCATTTT.